A selection of T cell receptor beta chains follows, all from one sample in a study of cytomegalovirus exposure and HLA in healthy donors. Here immunoSEQ multiplex PCR was the method, and the copy in TCRdb shows in-frame clones only, minus some. The repertoire holds about 190,000 clones, with 77% as singletons. Input material: PBMCs. These receptors originate from a woman in her twenties or thirties in good health and CMV-seropositive. Each CDR3 is given with its conserved first and last residue. A D gene is named only where the DNA matches it firmly. Clone size, where shown, is once, few, many, or a class for clones that have expanded.

clone_size: NA
d_call: NA
j_call: TRBJ2-5
v_call: TRBV5-1
cdr3_nt: TGCGCCAGCAGCTCCCGGACTTACCAACAAGAGACCCAGTACTTC
cdr3_aa: CASSSRTYQQETQYF

clone_size: few
d_call: NA
j_call: TRBJ1-1
v_call: TRBV2
cdr3_nt: TGTGCCAGCAGTGGTTCCGGGGGCACTGAAGCTTTCTTT
cdr3_aa: CASSGSGGTEAFF

clone_size: once
d_call: TRBD1
j_call: TRBJ2-7
v_call: TRBV30
cdr3_nt: TGTGCCTGGAGGGTAGGGCAGGGGGTCTACGAGCAGTACTTC
cdr3_aa: CAWRVGQGVYEQYF

clone_size: NA
d_call: NA
j_call: TRBJ2-3
v_call: TRBV7-2
cdr3_nt: TGTGCCAGCAGCTTAGACGGAGCGAGCACAGATACGCAGTATTTT
cdr3_aa: CASSLDGASTDTQYF

clone_size: NA
d_call: TRBD2
j_call: TRBJ2-1
v_call: TRBV19
cdr3_nt: TGTGCCAGTAGTGAGTCCGGACTAGCGTGGGATGAGCAGTTCTTC
cdr3_aa: CASSESGLAWDEQFF

clone_size: NA
d_call: NA
j_call: TRBJ2-7
v_call: TRBV18
cdr3_nt: TGTGCCAGCACCCTAGGACAGTACTCCTACGAGCAGTACTTC
cdr3_aa: CASTLGQYSYEQYF

clone_size: NA
d_call: NA
j_call: TRBJ1-1
v_call: TRBV15
cdr3_nt: TGTGCCACCGCGGGTGGGGACATGAACACTGAAGCTTTCTTT
cdr3_aa: CATAGGDMNTEAFF

clone_size: NA
d_call: TRBD2
j_call: TRBJ2-5
v_call: TRBV2
cdr3_nt: TGTGCCAGCAGTGAAGGCGGACTAGCGGGGGGCCAAGAGACCCAGTACTTC
cdr3_aa: CASSEGGLAGGQETQYF

clone_size: NA
d_call: NA
j_call: TRBJ1-1
v_call: TRBV9
cdr3_nt: TGTGCCAGCAGCGCAAATCAGGGTGCCACTGAAGCTTTCTTT
cdr3_aa: CASSANQGATEAFF

clone_size: NA
d_call: NA
j_call: TRBJ2-5
v_call: TRBV2
cdr3_nt: TGTGCCAGCAGTAGTTCCGGGTACCAAGAGACCCAGTACTTC
cdr3_aa: CASSSSGYQETQYF

clone_size: NA
d_call: TRBD1
j_call: TRBJ2-7
v_call: TRBV28
cdr3_nt: TGTGCCAGCAGTCCCCCCGGGACAGGGTCCTACGAGCAGTACTTC
cdr3_aa: CASSPPGTGSYEQYF

clone_size: NA
d_call: NA
j_call: TRBJ2-7
v_call: TRBV7-3
cdr3_nt: TGTGCCAGCAGCCCCGGAAGGGGAAGCTCCTACGAGCAGTACTTC
cdr3_aa: CASSPGRGSSYEQYF

clone_size: few
d_call: TRBD1
j_call: TRBJ1-3
v_call: TRBV5-1
cdr3_nt: TGCGCCAGCAGCTTGTTGGGACAGGGGGCAGACACCATATATTTT
cdr3_aa: CASSLLGQGADTIYF

clone_size: NA
d_call: TRBD1
j_call: TRBJ2-5
v_call: TRBV15
cdr3_nt: TGTGCCACCAGCAGAGATGGTGGACAGGGGGCGGAGGCCCAGTACTTC
cdr3_aa: CATSRDGGQGAEAQYF

clone_size: NA
d_call: NA
j_call: TRBJ1-4
v_call: TRBV5-1
cdr3_nt: TGCGCCAGCAGCGCAGGCGATGCAACTAATGAAAAACTGTTTTTT
cdr3_aa: CASSAGDATNEKLFF

clone_size: NA
d_call: TRBD1
j_call: TRBJ1-4
v_call: TRBV30
cdr3_nt: TGTGCCTGGGGGACAGAGACTAATGAAAAACTGTTTTTT
cdr3_aa: CAWGTETNEKLFF

clone_size: NA
d_call: NA
j_call: TRBJ2-2
v_call: TRBV7-2
cdr3_nt: TGTGCCAGCAGCTTGCGAGGGAGTGGTACCGGGGAGCTGTTTTTT
cdr3_aa: CASSLRGSGTGELFF

clone_size: NA
d_call: NA
j_call: TRBJ2-7
v_call: TRBV18
cdr3_nt: TGTGCCAGCTCACAGTCAGGATCCTACGAGCAGTACTTC
cdr3_aa: CASSQSGSYEQYF

clone_size: once
d_call: TRBD2
j_call: TRBJ2-1
v_call: TRBV28
cdr3_nt: TGTGCCAGCAACCCCCCGGGACGCGGGGGAGACAATGAGCAGTTCTTC
cdr3_aa: CASNPPGRGGDNEQFF

clone_size: NA
d_call: TRBD2
j_call: TRBJ2-1
v_call: TRBV5-4
cdr3_nt: TGTGCCAGCAGCTTGGGGCTAGCGGGTGGTTATGAGCAGTTCTTC
cdr3_aa: CASSLGLAGGYEQFF

clone_size: NA
d_call: TRBD2
j_call: TRBJ2-5
v_call: TRBV5-1
cdr3_nt: TGCGCCAGCAGCTTGGCCGGGGCTAGCGGGGGATCCGGGGAGACCCAGTACTTC
cdr3_aa: CASSLAGASGGSGETQYF

clone_size: NA
d_call: NA
j_call: TRBJ2-5
v_call: TRBV7-2
cdr3_nt: TGTGCCAGCAGCTCAACCGGGGGTCGAGAGACCCAGTACTTC
cdr3_aa: CASSSTGGRETQYF

clone_size: few
d_call: TRBD1
j_call: TRBJ1-4
v_call: TRBV4-3
cdr3_nt: TGCGCCAGCAGCCAGGGCTGGACAGGGGGCTCTGAAAAACTGTTTTTT
cdr3_aa: CASSQGWTGGSEKLFF

clone_size: NA
d_call: TRBD2
j_call: TRBJ2-7
v_call: TRBV9
cdr3_nt: TGTGCCAGCAGCGTAGAGGGTAGCGGGGCCTACGAGCAGTACTTC
cdr3_aa: CASSVEGSGAYEQYF

clone_size: NA
d_call: NA
j_call: TRBJ2-3
v_call: TRBV7-9
cdr3_nt: TGTGCCAGCAGCTTTAGTCGGGGGAACACAGATACGCAGTATTTT
cdr3_aa: CASSFSRGNTDTQYF

clone_size: NA
d_call: TRBD1
j_call: TRBJ2-7
v_call: TRBV15
cdr3_nt: TGTGCCACCAGCGGAGGGACAGGGGACTCCTACGAGCAGTACTTC
cdr3_aa: CATSGGTGDSYEQYF

clone_size: once
d_call: NA
j_call: TRBJ1-2
v_call: TRBV5-8
cdr3_nt: TGTGCCAGCAGCTCGCCGGACAGATATAACTATGGCTACACCTTC
cdr3_aa: CASSSPDRYNYGYTF

clone_size: NA
d_call: TRBD1
j_call: TRBJ1-2
v_call: TRBV10-3
cdr3_nt: TGTGCCATCAGAGAGACAGGGGAATATGGCTACACCTTC
cdr3_aa: CAIRETGEYGYTF

clone_size: few
d_call: NA
j_call: TRBJ1-3
v_call: TRBV15
cdr3_nt: TGTGCCACCAGCAGACAGTTACAGCCTGGAAACACCATATATTTT
cdr3_aa: CATSRQLQPGNTIYF

clone_size: NA
d_call: NA
j_call: TRBJ1-1
v_call: TRBV7-2
cdr3_nt: TGTGCCAGCAGCCAAATAGGACTTGAAGCTTTCTTT
cdr3_aa: CASSQIGLEAFF

clone_size: NA
d_call: TRBD2
j_call: TRBJ2-2
v_call: TRBV6-6
cdr3_nt: TGTGCCAGCAGCTTGACTAGCGGGGGGTCCGGGGAGCTGTTTTTT
cdr3_aa: CASSLTSGGSGELFF

clone_size: NA
d_call: TRBD1
j_call: TRBJ2-4
v_call: TRBV19
cdr3_nt: TGTGCCAGTAGTATAGAGAGGAGGACAGGGAGGAACATTCAGTACTTC
cdr3_aa: CASSIERRTGRNIQYF

clone_size: NA
d_call: TRBD2
j_call: TRBJ2-1
v_call: TRBV2
cdr3_nt: TGTGCCAGCAGTGACCTAGCGGGAGGCGGAAATGAGCAGTTCTTC
cdr3_aa: CASSDLAGGGNEQFF

clone_size: NA
d_call: TRBD1
j_call: TRBJ1-1
v_call: TRBV7-9
cdr3_nt: TGTGCCAGCAGCTTAAATCAGGGGGCCGCTGAAGCTTTCTTT
cdr3_aa: CASSLNQGAAEAFF

clone_size: NA
d_call: TRBD2
j_call: TRBJ2-1
v_call: TRBV15
cdr3_nt: TGTGCCACCAGCAGAAGCCCTAGCGGTTCCTACAATGAGCAGTTCTTC
cdr3_aa: CATSRSPSGSYNEQFF

clone_size: NA
d_call: TRBD1
j_call: TRBJ1-1
v_call: TRBV11-3
cdr3_nt: TGTGCCAGCAGCTTGACAGGGCTGGAGAGAGCTTTCTTT
cdr3_aa: CASSLTGLERAFF

clone_size: NA
d_call: NA
j_call: TRBJ2-3
v_call: TRBV2
cdr3_nt: TGTGCCAGCAGTGAGGTCAGTCCCACAGATACGCAGTATTTT
cdr3_aa: CASSEVSPTDTQYF

clone_size: few
d_call: NA
j_call: TRBJ2-7
v_call: TRBV5-1
cdr3_nt: TGCGCCAGCAGCACGGTAGGGCAGGGCTTCGACGAGCAGTACTTC
cdr3_aa: CASSTVGQGFDEQYF

clone_size: NA
d_call: TRBD2
j_call: TRBJ2-1
v_call: TRBV20-1
cdr3_nt: TGCAGTGCTCGACTAGCGGGGGCGTTCTTC
cdr3_aa: CSARLAGAFF

clone_size: NA
d_call: NA
j_call: TRBJ2-7
v_call: TRBV2
cdr3_nt: TGTGCCAGCCGGACTGGGGGGGCCCCCCTGAACGAGCAGTACTTC
cdr3_aa: CASRTGGAPLNEQYF

clone_size: NA
d_call: NA
j_call: TRBJ2-7
v_call: TRBV5-1
cdr3_nt: TGCGCCAGCAGCTTGGCCGGTACGTCTAGCTCCTACGAGCAGTACTTC
cdr3_aa: CASSLAGTSSSYEQYF

clone_size: few
d_call: NA
j_call: TRBJ2-1
v_call: TRBV7-2
cdr3_nt: TGTGCCAGCAGCCAAAGGTCGCTAGTTAATGAGCAGTTCTTC
cdr3_aa: CASSQRSLVNEQFF

clone_size: NA
d_call: TRBD1
j_call: TRBJ2-2
v_call: TRBV5-1
cdr3_nt: TGCGCCAGCAGCTTGACTCCGGGACAGGGAAACACCGGGGAGCTGTTTTTT
cdr3_aa: CASSLTPGQGNTGELFF

clone_size: NA
d_call: TRBD1
j_call: TRBJ1-1
v_call: TRBV5-1
cdr3_nt: TGCGCCAGCAGCTTTCTCGACAGGGGCGATTTCATGAACACTGAAGCTTTCTTT
cdr3_aa: CASSFLDRGDFMNTEAFF

clone_size: NA
d_call: NA
j_call: TRBJ2-5
v_call: TRBV7-9
cdr3_nt: TGTGCCAGCAGTTCACGCGAGGCGGGTAGAGAGACCCAGTACTTC
cdr3_aa: CASSSREAGRETQYF

clone_size: NA
d_call: NA
j_call: TRBJ1-1
v_call: TRBV2
cdr3_nt: TGTGCCAGCAGTGCTCTGCGAGGGGGGGGGATGGCTGAAGCTTTCTTT
cdr3_aa: CASSALRGGGMAEAFF

clone_size: NA
d_call: TRBD1
j_call: TRBJ1-5
v_call: TRBV6-1
cdr3_nt: TGTGCCAGCAGTGAACGGGGTTGGGGGACAGGGGTAAATCAGCCCCAGCATTTT
cdr3_aa: CASSERGWGTGVNQPQHF

clone_size: NA
d_call: NA
j_call: TRBJ2-7
v_call: TRBV10-3
cdr3_nt: TGTGCCATCAGTGCCGCGGGAAAATACGAGCAGTACTTC
cdr3_aa: CAISAAGKYEQYF

clone_size: NA
d_call: NA
j_call: TRBJ1-4
v_call: TRBV29-1
cdr3_nt: TGCAGCGTTGTACATTCGAATGAAAAACTGTTTTTT
cdr3_aa: CSVVHSNEKLFF

clone_size: NA
d_call: TRBD2
j_call: TRBJ2-3
v_call: TRBV2
cdr3_nt: TGTGCCAGCAGTAATGAGGGGTCAGAGACTAGCGGGGAGTATTTT
cdr3_aa: CASSNEGSETSGEYF

clone_size: NA
d_call: NA
j_call: TRBJ1-1
v_call: TRBV27
cdr3_nt: TGTGCCAGCAGTTTCTCCGGGACACCGAACACTGAAGCTTTCTTT
cdr3_aa: CASSFSGTPNTEAFF

clone_size: NA
d_call: TRBD2
j_call: TRBJ2-1
v_call: TRBV28
cdr3_nt: TGTGCCAGCAGTCCCTCGGGAGGGCCTAACAATGAGCAGTTCTTC
cdr3_aa: CASSPSGGPNNEQFF

clone_size: few
d_call: TRBD2
j_call: TRBJ2-1
v_call: TRBV7-2
cdr3_nt: TGTGCCAGCAGCATACGATCGGGACTAGCGGGAAGTGAGCAGTTCTTC
cdr3_aa: CASSIRSGLAGSEQFF

clone_size: NA
d_call: NA
j_call: TRBJ1-2
v_call: TRBV4-3
cdr3_nt: TGCGCCAGCAGCCAAGATTTCCCAGGGATTGGCTACACCTTC
cdr3_aa: CASSQDFPGIGYTF

clone_size: NA
d_call: NA
j_call: TRBJ1-6
v_call: TRBV5-4
cdr3_nt: TGTGCCAGCAGAACCGCAGGGGAGCGGAATTCACCCCTCCACTTT
cdr3_aa: CASRTAGERNSPLHF